This TCR beta chain stems from a study of blood T cell repertoires in COVID-19. Profiling relied on immunoSEQ multiplex PCR, and the TCRdb table lists in-frame clones only, not all of them. The data contain approximately 150,000 clones, 81% of them seen just once; the ten biggest clones take up 8% to 13%. After removal of 7 bases from V and 0 bases from J, the junction contained 5 bases not matched to a gene. The CDR3 runs 14 residues. Germline CDR1 is MNHEY and CDR2 is SVGAGI. The specimen was peripheral blood. The chain employs TRBV6-5 and TRBJ1-1; 7 nucleotides align to TRBD1. The TCR comes from a man in his fifties or sixties with active or convalescent COVID-19. The CDR3 here is CASTRDSLNTEAFF. CDR3 bases: TGTGCCAGCACTAGGGACAGCTTGAACACTGAAGCTTTCTTT.